Detailed here is one TCR beta chain. These data originate in a study of CD8 T cells in Susac syndrome. Study-wide background: At blood draw, Susac syndrome patients were therapy-naive, on corticosteroids, or on intravenous immunoglobulin alone.

After extraction with the RNeasy kit, about 0.45 to 1 ug of the RNA was reverse transcribed using random hexamers. Multiplex immunoSEQ PCR targeted 54 Vbeta and 13 Jbeta TCR beta segments. A single record per CDR3 protein comes from TCRdb applying MiXCR to the immunoSEQ multiplex PCR reads. The sample yields around 81,000 distinct CDR3 sequences, approximately 95% seen once. Trimming shortened V by 0 bases and J by 5 bases, and 8 bases separated the two germline ends. The CDR3 length is 13 residues. Germline V CDR1 and CDR2: MNHEY, SVGAGI. CD8+ and CD4+ T cells circulating in blood were sequenced for TCR beta.

The chain combines TRBV6-5 with TRBJ2-7; no clear D. The clonotype was recovered from a human donor with Susac syndrome. The sequencing sample was made of CD8+ T cells from PBMCs. This CDR3 is CASSYSSDHEQYF. CDR3 nucleotide sequence: TGTGCCAGCAGTTACTCGTCGGACCACGAGCAGTACTTC.